The rows below give T cell receptor beta chains drawn from one sample of a study of blood T cell repertoires in COVID-19. Sequenced by immunoSEQ multiplex PCR; TCRdb stores in-frame clones only, minus some. The sample shows nearly 300,000 clones, approximately 89% of them seen only once. Sequencing used peripheral blood. Receptors originate from a woman aged 25 to 39 who had recovered from COVID-19. CDR3s include the opening cysteine and the closing phenylalanine or tryptophan. A D gene is named only where the DNA matches it firmly. The listing skips clone size in some rows; elsewhere it reads once, few, many or a size class.

D gene | J gene | clone size | V gene | CDR3 DNA | CDR3 protein
- | TRBJ2-2 | - | TRBV11-2 | TGTGCCAGCAGCTGGCACAGGGAGAACACCGGGGAGCTGTTTTTT | CASSWHRENTGELFF
- | TRBJ2-3 | - | TRBV24-1 | TGTGCCACCAGTGATCAGAGCGAGACTGGCACAGATACGCAGTATTTT | CATSDQSETGTDTQYF
TRBD1 | TRBJ1-2 | few | TRBV7-2 | TGTGCCAGCAGCTCCACGACAGGGAACTATGGCTACACCTTC | CASSSTTGNYGYTF
- | TRBJ2-5 | - | TRBV18 | TGTGCCAGCTCACCTCCCGGGAAAAAAGAGACCCAGTACTTC | CASSPPGKKETQYF
- | TRBJ2-7 | - | TRBV28 | TGTGCCAGCAGGGCGGACAACCTCTCCTACGAGCAGTACTTC | CASRADNLSYEQYF
TRBD1 | TRBJ2-5 | - | TRBV6-6 | TGTGCCAGCAGTTACTCACAGGGGGCGCGGGAGACCCAGTACTTC | CASSYSQGARETQYF
TRBD2 | TRBJ2-5 | - | TRBV4-2 | TGTGCCAGCAGCCAAAAGCGGGGGGCTGAAGAGACCCAGTACTTC | CASSQKRGAEETQYF
TRBD1 | TRBJ2-5 | once | TRBV5-6 | TGTGCCAGCAGCCCCCTAGGACAGGGTGGGGAGACCCAGTACTTC | CASSPLGQGGETQYF
- | TRBJ2-5 | - | TRBV3-1/TRBV3-2 | TGTGCCAGCAGCCTAGAGGGGAGGGAGACCCAGTACTTC | CASSLEGRETQYF
- | TRBJ2-2 | once | TRBV5-1 | TGCGCCAGCAGCTTGGGGCAGGTAGACACCGGGGAGCTGTTTTTT | CASSLGQVDTGELFF
- | TRBJ2-7 | - | TRBV18 | TGTGCCAGCTCACCACCGGCAGGGAACGACGAGCAGTACTTC | CASSPPAGNDEQYF
TRBD2 | TRBJ2-7 | - | TRBV7-9 | TGTGCCAGCAGCTTAGGAGCAGGGACTAACTACGAGCAGTACTTC | CASSLGAGTNYEQYF
- | TRBJ2-2 | - | TRBV13 | TGTGCCAGCAGCTCAGTCCGAACAGATTACACCGGGGAGCTGTTTTTT | CASSSVRTDYTGELFF
TRBD2 | TRBJ2-3 | - | TRBV7-3 | TGTGCCAGCAGCTCGGGACTAGCGGGGGGTGCAGATACGCAGTATTTT | CASSSGLAGGADTQYF
- | TRBJ2-7 | - | TRBV29-1 | TGCAGCGTTGAATCCGGGTCCGAGCAGTACTTC | CSVESGSEQYF
- | TRBJ1-2 | - | TRBV7-2 | TGTGCCAGCAGCTTAGCGACAGGACTCAACTATGGCTACACCTTC | CASSLATGLNYGYTF
TRBD2 | TRBJ2-5 | - | TRBV6-4 | TGTGCCAGCAGTGACTCCAACGGGGGGGCGAAAGAGACCCAGTACTTC | CASSDSNGGAKETQYF